These T cell receptor beta chains were read from a single sample in a study of T-cell reconstitution after alpha-beta-depleted transplantation in children. MiXCR, applied by TCRdb to the PCR reads, yields one record per CDR3 protein. Of fewer than 550,000 distinct CDR3 sequences listed, about a sixth are singletons. Sequencing used PBMCs, mostly from graft donor cells, obtained 360 days after TCRalphabeta/CD19-depleted stem cell transplant. Receptor source: a boy in the first two years of life who had a stem cell transplant for Wiskott-Aldrich syndrome, so the T cells may come from the graft donor. The CDR3 runs from the conserved cysteine through the conserved F or W. The D gene is left open where the match is weak. Clone size, where shown, is once, few, many, or a class for clones that have expanded.

clone size	D gene	V gene	J gene	CDR3 protein	CDR3 DNA
few	-	TRBV6-5	TRBJ2-7	CASSYSPGQGVHEQYF	TGTGCCAGCAGTTACTCCCCCGGGCAGGGAGTCCACGAGCAGTACTTC
few	TRBD2	TRBV25-1	TRBJ2-7	CASSEAGGGGRPYEQYF	TGTGCCAGCAGTGAGGCGGGGGGAGGTGGTCGCCCCTACGAGCAGTACTTC
few	-	TRBV28	TRBJ1-1	CASSPGGGGKTEAFF	TGTGCCAGCAGCCCCGGGGGGGGCGGGAAAACTGAAGCTTTCTTT
-	-	TRBV18	TRBJ2-7	CASSPPRQTYEQYF	TGTGCCAGCTCACCACCACGGCAGACCTACGAGCAGTACTTC
-	-	TRBV24-1	TRBJ2-2	CATSDLKADRGTGELFF	TGTGCCACCAGTGATTTGAAGGCCGACCGAGGCACCGGGGAGCTGTTTTTT
-	TRBD1	TRBV7-8	TRBJ2-3	CASNLRGDRADTQYF	TGTGCCAGCAACCTTCGGGGGGACAGGGCAGATACGCAGTATTTT
few	-	TRBV7-2	TRBJ2-7	CASSLVTHEQYF	TGTGCCAGCAGCTTAGTTACGCACGAGCAGTACTTC
-	TRBD1	TRBV14	TRBJ2-1	CASSQGKDRGPSPAYNEQFF	TGTGCCAGCAGCCAGGGCAAGGACAGGGGGCCTTCTCCGGCATACAATGAGCAGTTCTTC
-	TRBD2	TRBV12-3/TRBV12-4	TRBJ2-5	CASSHGIGGETQYF	TGTGCCAGCAGTCACGGCATCGGGGGGGAGACCCAGTACTTC
few	TRBD2	TRBV20-1	TRBJ2-7	CSAPGSGGDEQYF	TGCAGTGCTCCCGGGTCTGGGGGGGACGAGCAGTACTTC
-	-	TRBV4-1	TRBJ2-7	CASSPPLGRQYF	TGCGCCAGCAGCCCACCGCTGGGACGACAGTACTTC
few	-	TRBV24-1	TRBJ2-7	CATSDWDSEYEQYF	TGTGCCACCAGTGATTGGGATAGCGAGTACGAGCAGTACTTC
few	TRBD1	TRBV5-1	TRBJ2-6	CASQTGDSGANVLTF	TGCGCCAGCCAAACAGGGGACTCTGGGGCCAACGTCCTGACTTTC
-	-	TRBV7-6	TRBJ2-5	CASSGLQETQYF	TGTGCCAGCTCGGGTCTGCAAGAGACCCAGTACTTC
-	-	TRBV12-3/TRBV12-4	TRBJ2-7	CASSLVRFTGEQYF	TGTGCCAGCAGTTTGGTCAGGTTCACGGGAGAGCAGTACTTC
few	-	TRBV12-3/TRBV12-4	TRBJ2-7	CASSSGRFLYEQYF	TGTGCCAGCAGTTCTGGCAGGTTCCTTTACGAGCAGTACTTC
-	-	TRBV10-3	TRBJ1-1	CATGYFTNTEAFF	TGTGCCACGGGGTATTTTACGAACACTGAAGCTTTCTTT
-	-	TRBV5-1	TRBJ1-5	CASSLGQGVQPQHF	TGCGCCAGCAGCTTGGGGCAGGGAGTTCAGCCCCAGCATTTT
-	TRBD1	TRBV5-1	TRBJ2-7	CASSSGQGGYEQYF	TGCGCCAGCAGCTCCGGACAGGGGGGCTACGAGCAGTACTTC
-	-	TRBV3-1	TRBJ2-7	CASSRSQGTYEQYF	TGTGCCAGCAGCCGCAGCCAGGGAACCTACGAGCAGTACTTC
few	TRBD2	TRBV7-2	TRBJ2-7	CASSSLLAGVTYEQYF	TGTGCCAGCAGCTCCCTACTAGCGGGGGTAACCTACGAGCAGTACTTC
few	-	TRBV18	TRBJ2-7	CASSPFDRKSEQYF	TGTGCCAGCTCACCATTTGACAGGAAGAGCGAGCAGTACTTC
many	-	TRBV28	TRBJ2-1	CASQDWYNEQFF	TGTGCCAGCCAGGACTGGTACAATGAGCAGTTCTTC
few	-	TRBV5-1	TRBJ2-7	CASSLVAADPYEQYF	TGCGCCAGCAGCTTGGTAGCGGCGGATCCCTACGAGCAGTACTTC
-	TRBD2	TRBV20-1	TRBJ2-1	CSPSGGYNEQFF	TGCAGTCCTAGCGGGGGGTACAATGAGCAGTTCTTC
-	-	TRBV11-2	TRBJ1-3	CASSLHPTGNTIYF	TGTGCCAGCAGCCTCCATCCGACAGGAAACACCATATATTTT
few	-	TRBV28	TRBJ2-7	CASSSLGREQYF	TGTGCCAGCAGTTCTTTGGGGAGGGAGCAGTACTTC
few	TRBD1	TRBV7-9	TRBJ2-2	CASSSRTGSNTGELFF	TGTGCCAGCAGCTCACGGACAGGTTCGAACACCGGGGAGCTGTTTTTT
few	TRBD2	TRBV20-1	TRBJ2-3	CSARGLAGVDTQYF	TGCAGTGCTAGAGGCCTAGCGGGAGTGGATACGCAGTATTTT
few	TRBD2	TRBV20-1	TRBJ2-7	CSAGGGGGSSYEQYF	TGCAGTGCTGGGGGAGGCGGGGGAAGCTCCTACGAGCAGTACTTC
many	-	TRBV6-5	TRBJ2-4	CASSPKTGPLAKNIQYF	TGTGCCAGCAGTCCAAAGACAGGTCCGCTAGCCAAAAACATTCAGTACTTC
many	-	TRBV12-3/TRBV12-4	TRBJ2-2	CASTPGQNTGELFF	TGTGCCAGCACCCCGGGACAAAACACCGGGGAGCTGTTTTTT
-	TRBD1	TRBV5-1	TRBJ2-5	CASSLAGTGPQETQYF	TGCGCCAGCAGCTTGGCCGGGACAGGGCCCCAAGAGACCCAGTACTTC